The 14 T cell receptor beta chains in this list originate from one sample, sequenced in a study of T cells in tuberculosis. Libraries were prepared by immunoSEQ multiplex PCR; TCRdb keeps only in-frame clonotypes and omits some of them. The sample includes around 30,000 clones, approximately 95% of them seen just once. Sequencing was performed on PBMCs. These receptors were taken from a donor aged 10-30 years with latent tuberculosis or without tuberculosis infection.

The chain recombines TRBV9 with TRBJ2-1, with TRBD2 identical over 8 bases. Germline V lookup: CDR1 SGDLS, CDR2 YYNGEE. CDR3 length: 17 amino acids. V lost 0 bases, J lost 3 bases, and 8 bases stayed unmatched. The CDR3 loop is CASSVGARGTSYNEQFF. The CDR3 DNA is TGTGCCAGCAGCGTAGGAGCTAGGGGGACTAGCTACAATGAGCAGTTCTTC. Complete variable domain (other parts from reference TRBV9 and TRBJ2-1): DSGVTQTPKHLITATGQRVTLRCSPRSGDLSVYWYQQSLDQGLQFLIQYYNGEERAKGNILERFSAQQFPDLHSELNLSSLELGDSALYFCASSVGARGTSYNEQFFGPGTRLTVL.

The J gene is TRBJ2-3, the V gene TRBV7-9; 16 nucleotides agree with TRBD2. Trimming at V came to 5 bases and at J to 12 bases, leaving 11 bases not matched to a gene. This CDR3 has 16 amino acids. Germline-derived CDR1 and CDR2 are SEHNR and FQNEAQ (reference sequence). Here the CDR3 DNA reads TGTGCCAGCAGCCACTCCCAGGGACTAGCGGGAGGGCCTCAGTATTTT. It specifies CASSHSQGLAGGPQYF.

The V and J genes are TRBV7-9 and TRBJ2-1, with 7 positions matching TRBD1. The CDR3 runs to 17 residues. Germline lookup yields CDR1 SEHNR and CDR2 FQNEAQ (reference sequence). V shed 4 bases, J shed 3 bases, and the junction held 12 bases outside the gene matches. The CDR3 DNA follows: TGTGCCAGCAGCTCGAAGGGGGCCAGGGGGAACTACAATGAGCAGTTCTTC. Translation gives CASSSKGARGNYNEQFF.

The J gene is TRBJ1-1, the V gene TRBV2, with unresolved D. Germline V CDR1 and CDR2: SNHLY, FYNNEI. The V end was cut by 2 bases, the J end by 4 bases, with 5 bases between. The CDR3 has 12 residues. The CDR3 loop reads CASSEMRTEAFF. CDR3 nucleotide sequence: TGTGCCAGCAGTGAAATGCGCACTGAAGCTTTCTTT.

The gene calls are TRBV10-3 and TRBJ2-5; a weak D match, TRBD2 (6 bases). In germline, CDR1 is ENHRY, CDR2 SYGVKD. This CDR3 is 15 amino acids long. V was cut by 3 bases and J by 5 bases, with 16 bases left in between. This CDR3 is CAISDRAGGRETQYF. CDR3 in DNA: TGTGCCATCAGTGACCGAGCGGGTGGTAGGGAGACCCAGTACTTC.

The chain links TRBV28 to TRBJ2-5; tentatively, D is TRBD2 (7 bases). Trimming cost V 5 bases and J 4 bases, with 17 bases left between them. From germline, CDR1 is MDHEN and CDR2 SYDVKM. CDR3 length equals 15 residues. CDR3 sequence (DNA): TGTGCCAGCAGTCCCTCCGGGGGGCGGGTAGAGACCCAGTACTTC. Protein: CASSPSGGRVETQYF.

This clone has just one count. The chain has TRBV14 and TRBJ2-1, with TRBD2 matching 11 bases. Germline V CDR1 and CDR2: SGHDN, FVKESK. The V and J ends lost 5 bases and 6 bases, in that order; junction bases with no gene match: 6. CDR3 size: 15 residues. The CDR3 DNA sequence: TGTGCCAGCAGCAATAGCGGGAGGGCCCCCAATGAGCAGTTCTTC. It yields the protein CASSNSGRAPNEQFF.

The J gene is TRBJ2-3, the V gene TRBV6-4, with a tentative D call TRBD2 (5 bases). Trimming left V 5 bases short and J 4 bases short, with 16 bases between. The CDR3 runs 15 residues. Germline lookup yields CDR1 MRHNA and CDR2 SNTAGT. The CDR3 reads CASSLRTDPPDTQYF. CDR3 coding DNA: TGTGCCAGCAGTCTACGGACTGACCCACCAGATACGCAGTATTTT.

The chain recombines TRBV5-4 with TRBJ2-7, with TRBD1 as a possible D gene (6 bases). CDR3 length: 14 residues. Germline CDR1 and CDR2: SGHNT and YYREEE (reference sequence). The V and J ends lost 4 bases and 2 bases respectively, with 13 bases between them. The CDR3 DNA reads TGTGCCAGCAGCCGCCGGGACACTCCCTACGAGCAGTACTTC. It is translated as CASSRRDTPYEQYF.

This clone was observed a few times. V usage is TRBV7-9 and J usage is TRBJ2-7; 7 positions match TRBD2. With 2 bases clipped from V and 3 bases from J, the junction kept 4 bases outside the gene matches. Per the germline V gene, CDR1 is SEHNR and CDR2 is FQNEAQ (reference sequence). The CDR3 loop spans 14 amino acids. CDR3 amino acids: CASSLSSGDYEQYF. For the CDR3, the DNA is TGTGCCAGCAGCTTATCGAGCGGGGACTACGAGCAGTACTTC.

This clone was observed a single time. The genes are TRBV11-3 and TRBJ2-7; TRBD1 matches 7 bases. CDR3 size: 15 residues. The junction had 10 bases not matched to a gene; V was cut back by 5 bases and J by 3 bases. Looked up from germline, CDR1 is SGHNT and CDR2 is YENEEA. The CDR3 DNA is TGTGCCAGCAGCCACACGACAGGGCGGCACTACGAGCAGTACTTC. It encodes CASSHTTGRHYEQYF.

V usage is TRBV5-1 and J usage is TRBJ2-5; D remains ambiguous. CDR1 is SGHRS and CDR2 is YFSETQ in the germline V gene. Trimming removed 2 bases from V and 5 bases from J, with 7 bases in between. CDR3 length equals 12 residues. The CDR3 loop reads CASSFAGETQYF. DNA for the CDR3: TGCGCCAGCAGCTTCGCCGGGGAGACCCAGTACTTC.

The CDR3 reads CASSLGQDIYEQYF. The CDR3 DNA is TGCGCCAGCAGCTTGGGACAGGATATTTACGAGCAGTACTTC. The J gene is TRBJ2-7, the V gene TRBV5-1; the D gene is possibly TRBD1 (6 bases). The CDR3 covers 14 residues. Germline V lookup: CDR1 SGHRS, CDR2 YFSETQ. V lost 0 bases and J lost 4, with 11 bases in between.

Worth noting for this clone: The junction departs from germline at one end; a sequencing error may be responsible. CDR3: CASSDPGQTIIF. The CDR3 DNA is TGTGCCAGTAGCGATCCGGGACAGACAATCATTTTT. This chain links TRBV19 with TRBJ1-4, with 7 positions matching TRBD1. Germline loops: CDR1 LNHDA, CDR2 SQIVND (reference sequence). This CDR3 is built from 12 residues.